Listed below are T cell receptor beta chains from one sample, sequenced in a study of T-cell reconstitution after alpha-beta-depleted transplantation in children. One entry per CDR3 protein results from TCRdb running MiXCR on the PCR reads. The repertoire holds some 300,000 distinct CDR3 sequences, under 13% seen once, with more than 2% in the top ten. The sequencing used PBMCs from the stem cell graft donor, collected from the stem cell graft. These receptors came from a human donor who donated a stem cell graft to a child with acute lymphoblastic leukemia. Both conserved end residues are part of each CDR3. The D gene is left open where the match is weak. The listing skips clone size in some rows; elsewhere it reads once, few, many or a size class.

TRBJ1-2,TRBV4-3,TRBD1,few,TGCGCCAGCAGGCCATACAGGGGGCCCCTCTATGGCTACACCTTC,CASRPYRGPLYGYTF
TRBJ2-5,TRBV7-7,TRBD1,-,TGTGCTAGCAACAACAACGGACAGGGAGAGACCCAGTACTTC,CASNNNGQGETQYF
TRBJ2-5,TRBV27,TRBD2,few,TGTGCCAGCACCGGACTAGCGGGAGGGGACCAGTACTTC,CASTGLAGGDQYF
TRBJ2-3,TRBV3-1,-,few,TGTGCCAGCAGAGGCCGCCCGAGGGGCACAGATACGCAGTATTTT,CASRGRPRGTDTQYF
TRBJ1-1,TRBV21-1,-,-,TGTGCCAGCAGCAAATCACCGGGACACCGGGACGCTTTCTTT,CASSKSPGHRDAFF
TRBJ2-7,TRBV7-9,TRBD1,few,TGTGCCAGCAGCTTCGCGGACAGGCTCAACGAGCAGTACTTC,CASSFADRLNEQYF
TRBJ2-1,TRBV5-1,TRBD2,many,TGCGCCAGCAGCTCCTCACTAGCGGGAGGGCTAAATGAGCAGTTCTTC,CASSSSLAGGLNEQFF
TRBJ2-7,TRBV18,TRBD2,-,TGTGCCAGCTCACCAGGGACTAGGGGCCACGAGCAGTACTTC,CASSPGTRGHEQYF
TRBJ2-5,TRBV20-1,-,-,TGCAGTGCTAGGGTCCCGTCCGGGGGAAAGACCCAGTACTTC,CSARVPSGGKTQYF
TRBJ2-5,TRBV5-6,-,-,TGTGCCAGCAGTCCACAGGGCGGTGGAGAGACCCAGTACTTC,CASSPQGGGETQYF
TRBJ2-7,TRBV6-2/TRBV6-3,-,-,TGTGCCAGCAGGGGAAGTTGGGACTACGAGCAGTACTTC,CASRGSWDYEQYF
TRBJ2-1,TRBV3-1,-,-,TGTGCCAGCAGCCCTAACAGGGAGAATGAGCAGTTCTTC,CASSPNRENEQFF
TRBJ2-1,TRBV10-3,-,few,TGTGCCATCAAAGGAATCGATGAGCAGTTCTTC,CAIKGIDEQFF
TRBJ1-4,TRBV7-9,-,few,TGTGCCAGCAGCTTACAGGGTCTCGGTAATGAAAAACTGTTTTTT,CASSLQGLGNEKLFF
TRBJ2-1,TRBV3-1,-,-,TGTGCCAGCACCCAAGATCCCCCAGTTAGGAACTACAATGAGCAGTTCTTC,CASTQDPPVRNYNEQFF
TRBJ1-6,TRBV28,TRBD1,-,TGTGCCAGCAGTTTTCGGGGTGCGGGACAGCAAAATCACTTT,CASSFRGAGQQNHF
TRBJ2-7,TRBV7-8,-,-,TGTGCCAGCAGCTTTGGAGCCAGGGGTATCGAGCAGTACTTC,CASSFGARGIEQYF